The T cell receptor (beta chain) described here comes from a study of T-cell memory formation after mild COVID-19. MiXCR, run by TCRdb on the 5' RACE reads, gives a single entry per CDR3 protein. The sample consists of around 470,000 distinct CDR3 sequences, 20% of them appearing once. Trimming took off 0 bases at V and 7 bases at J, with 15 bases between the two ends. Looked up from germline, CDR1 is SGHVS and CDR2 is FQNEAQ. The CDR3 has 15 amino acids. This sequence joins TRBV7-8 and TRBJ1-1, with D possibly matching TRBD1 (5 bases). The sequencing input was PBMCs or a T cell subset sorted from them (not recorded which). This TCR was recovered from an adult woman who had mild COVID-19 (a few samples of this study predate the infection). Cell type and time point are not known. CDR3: CASSLAFYRTNEAFF. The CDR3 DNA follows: TGTGCCAGCAGCTTAGCGTTTTACAGGACAAATGAAGCTTTCTTT.